This T cell receptor (beta chain) was documented in a study of CD8+CD57+ T cells in acquired aplastic anemia. For the study at large: The DNA of sorted CD4+ and CD8+ cells averaged roughly 3.2 ug. General study results and limits: Comparison of patients with controls identified roughly 30 shared CD8+ CDR3 sequences.

Investigators profiled TCR beta VDJ and CDR3 from genomic DNA template. TCRdb re-called the reads through MiXCR, storing one row per CDR3 protein. This sample has approximately 220,000 distinct CDR3 sequences, with about half found just once. This clonotype was counted at least ten times. Its antigen is currently unknown. Patients sequenced had flow cytometry evidence of CD8+CD57+ cell expansion. Severe acquired aplastic anemia was the diagnosis recorded for all patients. Each patient gave a blood sample that was collected before any therapy had been received. The sequence was obtained from a human donor with aplastic anemia. Sequencing was done on a sample of sorted CD4+, CD8+, or CD8+CD57+ T cells (not recorded which) from PBMCs.

The CDR3 sequence: CSVSPLNTEAFF. The CDR3 coding sequence is TGCAGTGTCTCCCCGCTGAACACTGAAGCTTTCTTT. The chain couples TRBV20-1 to TRBJ1-1; D not resolved. This CDR3 comprises 12 residues. Germline-derived CDR1 and CDR2 are DFQATT and SNEGSKA (reference sequence). V gave up 7 bases and J gave up 0 bases, with 9 bases separating them.